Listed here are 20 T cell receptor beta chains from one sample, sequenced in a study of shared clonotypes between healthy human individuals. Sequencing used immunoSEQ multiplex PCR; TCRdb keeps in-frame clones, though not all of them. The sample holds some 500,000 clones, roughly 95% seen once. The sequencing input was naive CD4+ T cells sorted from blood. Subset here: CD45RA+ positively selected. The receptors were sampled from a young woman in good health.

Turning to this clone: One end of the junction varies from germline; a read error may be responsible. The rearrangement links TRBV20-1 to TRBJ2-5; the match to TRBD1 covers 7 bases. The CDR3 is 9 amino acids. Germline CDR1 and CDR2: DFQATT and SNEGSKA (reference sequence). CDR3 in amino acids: CSASTRGHF. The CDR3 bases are TGCAGTGCTAGCACTAGGGGGCACTTC.

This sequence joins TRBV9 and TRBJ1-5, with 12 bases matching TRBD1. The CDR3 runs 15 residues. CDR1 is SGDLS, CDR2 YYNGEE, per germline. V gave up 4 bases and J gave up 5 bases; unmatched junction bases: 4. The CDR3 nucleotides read TGTGCCAGCAGCCCGGGACAGGGGGCCCATCAGCCCCAGCATTTT. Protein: CASSPGQGAHQPQHF.

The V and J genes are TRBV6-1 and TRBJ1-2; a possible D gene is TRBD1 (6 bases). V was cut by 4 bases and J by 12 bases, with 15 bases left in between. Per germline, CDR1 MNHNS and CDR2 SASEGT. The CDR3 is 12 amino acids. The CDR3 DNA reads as TGTGCCAGCAGTGCAGGGGTTAACATCCACACCTTC. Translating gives CASSAGVNIHTF.

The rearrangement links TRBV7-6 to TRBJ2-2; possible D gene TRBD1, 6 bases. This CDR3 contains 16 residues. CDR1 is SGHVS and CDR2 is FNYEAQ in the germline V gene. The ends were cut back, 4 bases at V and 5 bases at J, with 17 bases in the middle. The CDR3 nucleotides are TGTGCCAGCAGCTCCTCCCTTCGACAGGCAACCGGGGAGCTGTTTTTT. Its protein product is CASSSSLRQATGELFF.

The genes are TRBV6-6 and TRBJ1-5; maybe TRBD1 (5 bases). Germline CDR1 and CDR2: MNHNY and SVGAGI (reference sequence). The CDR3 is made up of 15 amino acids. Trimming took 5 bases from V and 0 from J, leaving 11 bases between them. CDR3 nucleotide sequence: TGTGCCAGCAGTACGGGACGGACTAGCAATCAGCCCCAGCATTTT. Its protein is CASSTGRTSNQPQHF.

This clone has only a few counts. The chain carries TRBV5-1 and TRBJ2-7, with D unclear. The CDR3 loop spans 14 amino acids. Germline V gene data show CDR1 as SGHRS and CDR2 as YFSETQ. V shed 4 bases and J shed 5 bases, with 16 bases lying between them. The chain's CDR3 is CASSRVIQGNEQYF. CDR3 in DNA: TGCGCCAGCAGCCGGGTCATCCAAGGGAACGAGCAGTACTTC.

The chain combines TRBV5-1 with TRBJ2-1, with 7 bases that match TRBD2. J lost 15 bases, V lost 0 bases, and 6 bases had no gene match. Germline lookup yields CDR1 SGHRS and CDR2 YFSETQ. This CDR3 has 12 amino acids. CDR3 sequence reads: CASSLEGPSGFF. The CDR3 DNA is TGCGCCAGCAGCTTGGAGGGCCCTAGCGGGTTCTTC.

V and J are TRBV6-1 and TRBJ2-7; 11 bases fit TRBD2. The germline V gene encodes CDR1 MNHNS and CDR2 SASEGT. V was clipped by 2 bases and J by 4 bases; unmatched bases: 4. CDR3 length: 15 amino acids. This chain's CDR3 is CASSERLAGGYEQYF. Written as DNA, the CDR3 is TGTGCCAGCAGTGAACGGCTAGCGGGAGGATACGAGCAGTACTTC.

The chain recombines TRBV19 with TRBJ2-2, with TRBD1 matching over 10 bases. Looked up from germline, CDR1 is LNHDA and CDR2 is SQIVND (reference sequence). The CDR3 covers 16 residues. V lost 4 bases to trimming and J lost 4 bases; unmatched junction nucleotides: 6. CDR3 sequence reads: CASSSGTGAFTGELFF. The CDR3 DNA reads TGTGCCAGTAGTAGCGGGACAGGGGCTTTCACCGGGGAGCTGTTTTTT.

The CDR3 nucleotides read TGTGCCTGGAGTGAGGGGAGCACAGATACGCAGTATTTT. It yields the protein CAWSEGSTDTQYF. V gene TRBV30 combines with J gene TRBJ2-3, with D perhaps matching TRBD1 (5 bases). CDR3 size: 13 residues. Germline CDR1 is GTSNPN and CDR2 is SVGIG (reference sequence). With 1 base removed from V and 0 bases from J, the gap between germline ends came to 5 bases.

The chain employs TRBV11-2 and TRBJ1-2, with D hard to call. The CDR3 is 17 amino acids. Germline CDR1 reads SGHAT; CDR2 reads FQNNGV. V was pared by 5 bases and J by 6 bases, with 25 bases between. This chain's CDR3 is CASSLLPLAYGEDGYTF. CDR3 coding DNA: TGTGCCAGCAGCCTCCTACCGCTGGCCTATGGTGAGGATGGCTACACCTTC.

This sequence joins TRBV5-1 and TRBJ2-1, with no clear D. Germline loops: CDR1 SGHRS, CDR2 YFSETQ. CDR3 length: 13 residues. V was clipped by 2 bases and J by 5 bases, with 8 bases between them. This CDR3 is CASSFSNDNEQFF. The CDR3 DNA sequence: TGCGCCAGCAGCTTCTCCAACGACAATGAGCAGTTCTTC.

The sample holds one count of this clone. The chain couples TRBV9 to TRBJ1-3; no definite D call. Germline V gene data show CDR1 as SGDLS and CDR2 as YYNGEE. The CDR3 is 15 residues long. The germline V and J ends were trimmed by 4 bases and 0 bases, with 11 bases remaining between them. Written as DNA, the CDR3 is TGTGCCAGCAGCCGCCTTGACGGCTCTGGAAACACCATATATTTT. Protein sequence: CASSRLDGSGNTIYF.

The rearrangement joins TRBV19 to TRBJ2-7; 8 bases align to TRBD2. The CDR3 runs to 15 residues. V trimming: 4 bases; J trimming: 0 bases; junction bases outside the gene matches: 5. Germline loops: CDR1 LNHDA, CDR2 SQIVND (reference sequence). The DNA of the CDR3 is TGTGCCAGTAGTACGGTCGGGGGGGGCTCCTACGAGCAGTACTTC. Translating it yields CASSTVGGGSYEQYF.

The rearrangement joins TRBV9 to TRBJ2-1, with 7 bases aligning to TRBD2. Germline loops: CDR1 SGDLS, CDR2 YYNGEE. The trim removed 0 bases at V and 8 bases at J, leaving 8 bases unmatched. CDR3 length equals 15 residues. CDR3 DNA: TGTGCCAGCAGCGTAGAACTAGCGCGAGGGCATGAGCAGTTCTTC. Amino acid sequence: CASSVELARGHEQFF.

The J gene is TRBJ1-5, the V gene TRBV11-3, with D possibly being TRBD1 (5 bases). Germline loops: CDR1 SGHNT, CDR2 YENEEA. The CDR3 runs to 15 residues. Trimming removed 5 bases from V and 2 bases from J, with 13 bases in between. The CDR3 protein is CASSKKDRCNQPQHF. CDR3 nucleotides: TGTGCCAGCAGCAAAAAAGACAGATGCAATCAGCCCCAGCATTTT.

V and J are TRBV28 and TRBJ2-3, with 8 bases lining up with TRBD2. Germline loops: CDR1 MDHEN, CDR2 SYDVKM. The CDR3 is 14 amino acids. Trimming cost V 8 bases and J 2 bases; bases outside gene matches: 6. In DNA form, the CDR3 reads TGTGCCAGCCTTAGCGGGACCCTCACAGATACGCAGTATTTT. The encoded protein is CASLSGTLTDTQYF.

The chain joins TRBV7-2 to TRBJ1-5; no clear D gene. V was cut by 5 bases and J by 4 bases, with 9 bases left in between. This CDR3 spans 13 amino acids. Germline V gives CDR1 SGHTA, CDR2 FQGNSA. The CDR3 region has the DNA TGTGCCAGCAGCCCCGACCTTAATCAGCCCCAGCATTTT. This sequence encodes CASSPDLNQPQHF.

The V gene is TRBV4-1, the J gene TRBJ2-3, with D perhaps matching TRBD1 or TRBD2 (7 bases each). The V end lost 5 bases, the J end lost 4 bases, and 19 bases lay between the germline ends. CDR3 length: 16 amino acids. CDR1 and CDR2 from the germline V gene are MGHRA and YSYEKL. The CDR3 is CASSFLGGGGADTQYF. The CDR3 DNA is TGCGCCAGCAGCTTTCTAGGGGGAGGGGGCGCAGATACGCAGTATTTT.

The CDR3 bases are TGTGCCAGCAGCTTGGTCTACGGGGACGGAAACACCATATATTTT. Its protein product is CASSLVYGDGNTIYF. The V and J genes are TRBV5-4 and TRBJ1-3, with a tentative D call TRBD1 (5 bases). V was cut by 0 bases and J by 4 bases, with 11 bases left in between. This CDR3 has 15 amino acids. Per the germline V gene, CDR1 is SGHNT and CDR2 is YYREEE (reference sequence). Supplemented by reference TRBV5-4 and TRBJ1-3, the full variable domain reads ETGVTQSPTHLIKTRGQQVTLRCSSQSGHNTVSWYQQALGQGPQFIFQYYREEENGRGNFPPRFSGLQFPNYSSELNVNALELDDSALYLCASSLVYGDGNTIYFGEGSWLTVV.